These T cell receptor beta chains were read from a single sample in a study of shared clonotypes between healthy human individuals. Clones were read by immunoSEQ multiplex PCR, and TCRdb kept only the in-frame ones, dropping some. Seen here are about 530,000 clones, about 80% observed once, and the top ten hold about 12%. The sample comprised PBMCs. These receptors all stem from a middle-aged woman in good health. Some clones in this sample may be carry-over from other donors' samples. CDR3s include the opening cysteine and the closing phenylalanine or tryptophan. The D gene is left open where the match is weak. The listing skips clone size in some rows; elsewhere it reads once, few, many or a size class.

>TRBV10-3|.|TRBD1|TRBJ2-5
CAISRDRETQYF
TGTGCCATCAGTCGGGACAGAGAGACCCAGTACTTC
>TRBV7-3|.|TRBD1|TRBJ2-5
CASSLRTRGRRETQYF
TGTGCCAGCAGCTTACGGACCAGGGGGCGACGAGAGACCCAGTACTTC
>TRBV11-2|.|.|TRBJ2-1
CASRRSARDEQFF
TGTGCCAGCCGGCGGTCAGCGCGGGATGAGCAGTTCTTC
>TRBV28|.|TRBD2|TRBJ2-3
CASSLSAGGPLGQYF
TGTGCCAGCAGTTTATCGGCGGGAGGGCCCCTTGGGCAGTATTTT
>TRBV5-6|few|.|TRBJ2-1
CASSRGASSYNEQFF
TGTGCCAGCAGCCGCGGGGCGAGCTCCTACAATGAGCAGTTCTTC
>TRBV27|few|.|TRBJ2-2
CASSFRRALSTGELFF
TGTGCCAGCAGTTTTCGCAGGGCTCTAAGCACCGGGGAGCTGTTTTTT
>TRBV19|.|TRBD2|TRBJ2-5
CASSIGLAGVGETQYF
TGTGCCAGTAGTATTGGACTAGCGGGAGTAGGGGAGACCCAGTACTTC
>TRBV28|.|.|TRBJ1-1
CASGNHGNTEAFF
TGTGCCAGCGGCAACCATGGGAACACTGAAGCTTTCTTT
>TRBV9|many|.|TRBJ2-1
CASSVDGANSYNEQFF
TGTGCCAGCAGCGTAGATGGCGCCAACTCCTACAATGAGCAGTTCTTC
>TRBV9|once|.|TRBJ2-7
CASSPRPFSYEQYF
TGTGCCAGCAGCCCCCGGCCCTTCTCCTACGAGCAGTACTTC
>TRBV2|.|TRBD2|TRBJ2-3
CASLWGGYGTDTQYF
TGTGCCAGCCTCTGGGGGGGTTATGGCACAGATACGCAGTATTTT
>TRBV2|.|TRBD2|TRBJ2-1
CASSGNSGRGNEQFF
TGTGCCAGCAGTGGGAATAGCGGGAGAGGTAATGAGCAGTTCTTC
>TRBV7-9|.|.|TRBJ1-1
CASSPIQLNTEAFF
TGTGCCAGCAGCCCGATACAGCTGAACACTGAAGCTTTCTTT
>TRBV7-9|.|TRBD1|TRBJ1-2
CASGQGYGYTF
TGTGCCAGCGGACAGGGTTATGGCTACACCTTC
>TRBV11-2|.|.|TRBJ2-7
CASSLGVYSYEQYF
TGTGCCAGCAGCTTAGGGGTGTATAGCTACGAGCAGTACTTC
>TRBV5-1|.|.|TRBJ2-7
CASSYGESYEQYF
TGCGCCAGCAGTTACGGGGAATCCTACGAGCAGTACTTC
>TRBV7-2|.|.|TRBJ1-5
CASSLNPGTHQPQHF
TGTGCCAGCAGCTTAAACCCTGGGACGCATCAGCCCCAGCATTTT
>TRBV25-1|.|TRBD1|TRBJ1-4
CASSEWDPTGENEKLFF
TGTGCCAGCAGTGAATGGGATCCAACAGGGGAAAATGAAAAACTGTTTTTT
>TRBV5-4|.|.|TRBJ1-6
CASSFGVGNSPLHF
TGTGCCAGCAGCTTCGGGGTGGGTAATTCACCCCTCCACTTT
>TRBV29-1|.|.|TRBJ2-1
CSVDSTRSYNEQFF
TGCAGCGTTGATTCCACACGCTCCTACAATGAGCAGTTCTTC
>TRBV28|.|.|TRBJ2-3
CASSWGRARTDTQYF
TGTGCCAGCAGTTGGGGGCGGGCCCGCACAGATACGCAGTATTTT
>TRBV4-2|.|.|TRBJ2-1
CASSQDRASAGAEQFF
TGTGCCAGCAGCCAAGATCGGGCCTCTGCTGGGGCGGAGCAGTTCTTC
>TRBV18|.|.|TRBJ2-1
CASSLGTNEQFF
TGTGCCAGCTCACTAGGTACCAATGAGCAGTTCTTC
>TRBV10-3|.|.|TRBJ2-7
CAISDPTGAYEQYF
TGTGCCATCAGTGACCCGACAGGCGCCTACGAGCAGTACTTC
>TRBV2|.|TRBD2|TRBJ2-1
CASRGLAGVNEQFF
TGTGCCAGCAGAGGACTAGCGGGAGTCAATGAGCAGTTCTTC
>TRBV30|few|TRBD1|TRBJ1-1
CARNRQGGAEAFF
TGTGCCCGAAATCGACAGGGTGGGGCTGAAGCTTTCTTT
>TRBV28|.|TRBD1|TRBJ1-2
CASLSGQGIYGYTF
TGTGCCAGCCTCTCGGGACAGGGGATCTATGGCTACACCTTC
>TRBV28|.|.|TRBJ1-1
CASSPHTRTYKTEAFF
TGTGCCAGCAGTCCACACACGAGGACGTACAAGACTGAAGCTTTCTTT
>TRBV6-6|.|.|TRBJ2-7
CASSYRGRYTYEQYF
TGTGCCAGCAGTTACCGGGGGCGGTACACCTACGAGCAGTACTTC
>TRBV28|.|.|TRBJ2-7
CASSLAQTYEQYF
TGTGCCAGCAGTTTGGCACAAACCTACGAGCAGTACTTC
>TRBV29-1|.|TRBD1|TRBJ2-1
CSAGTGADEQFF
TGCAGCGCCGGGACAGGGGCGGATGAGCAGTTCTTC
>TRBV4-2|.|TRBD2|TRBJ2-7
CASSLTSGNYEQYF
TGTGCCAGCAGCCTGACTAGCGGAAACTACGAGCAGTACTTC
>TRBV19|.|.|TRBJ2-1
CASSPGTIGRGSYNEQFF
TGTGCCAGTAGCCCGGGGACTATCGGAAGGGGGTCCTACAATGAGCAGTTCTTC
>TRBV11-3|.|.|TRBJ2-2
CASSVGLLGELFF
TGTGCCAGCAGCGTCGGACTCCTAGGGGAGCTGTTTTTT
>TRBV29-1|.|TRBD1|TRBJ2-7
CSVDTGTGGSEQYF
TGCAGCGTTGACACCGGGACAGGGGGCTCCGAGCAGTACTTC
>TRBV28|.|.|TRBJ1-5
CASARGNQPQHF
TGTGCTTCTGCGCGCGGCAATCAGCCCCAGCATTTT
>TRBV10-3|.|.|TRBJ2-5
CAISDRVFPSGQETQYF
TGTGCCATCAGTGATAGGGTGTTTCCGAGCGGCCAAGAGACCCAGTACTTC
>TRBV7-9|.|TRBD2|TRBJ2-1
CASSRTSGASDEQFF
TGTGCCAGCAGCCGCACTAGCGGAGCAAGCGATGAGCAGTTCTTC
>TRBV5-4|.|.|TRBJ1-1
CASSPDVAFF
TGTGCCAGCAGCCCGGACGTTGCTTTCTTT
>TRBV7-2|.|TRBD2|TRBJ2-1
CASSPTGGSYNEQFF
TGTGCCAGCAGCCCCACGGGGGGCTCCTACAATGAGCAGTTCTTC
>TRBV27|once|.|TRBJ2-2
CASSSPANTGELFF
TGTGCCAGCAGTTCCCCAGCGAACACCGGGGAGCTGTTTTTT
>TRBV7-9|.|.|TRBJ1-4
CASSPGGAELFF
TGTGCCAGCAGCCCTGGGGGAGCAGAGCTGTTTTTT
>TRBV6-6|.|TRBD1|TRBJ2-4
CASGVLGTGGGIQYF
TGTGCCAGTGGGGTTCTCGGGACAGGGGGCGGCATTCAGTACTTC
>TRBV4-3|.|.|TRBJ2-1
CASSQGIRNEQFF
TGCGCCAGCAGCCAAGGAATTAGGAATGAGCAGTTCTTC
>TRBV9|.|.|TRBJ2-5
CASSATRNSKETQYF
TGTGCCAGCAGCGCCACAAGAAACTCCAAAGAGACCCAGTACTTC
>TRBV21-1|few|.|TRBJ2-7
CASSRGTEPYEQYF
TGTGCCAGCAGCAGAGGGACGGAGCCCTACGAGCAGTACTTC
>TRBV10-2|.|.|TRBJ2-1
CASSDTGSGYNEQFF
TGCGCCAGCAGTGATACAGGGTCCGGCTACAATGAGCAGTTCTTC
>TRBV28|.|.|TRBJ1-1
CASSLVPRSPNTEAFF
TGTGCCAGCAGTTTAGTTCCGAGAAGCCCAAACACTGAAGCTTTCTTT
>TRBV30|.|.|TRBJ1-2
CAWSVGGALGYTF
TGTGCCTGGAGTGTTGGCGGAGCTCTTGGCTACACCTTC
>TRBV29-1|.|TRBD2|TRBJ2-7
CSVGPSGAYEQYF
TGCAGCGTTGGTCCTAGCGGAGCCTACGAGCAGTACTTC
>TRBV7-8|.|.|TRBJ2-1
CASSYESHEQFF
TGTGCCAGCAGTTACGAGAGCCATGAGCAGTTCTTC
>TRBV10-3|.|.|TRBJ2-1
CAISGSGDRYNEQFF
TGTGCCATCAGTGGAAGCGGAGATCGGTACAATGAGCAGTTCTTC
>TRBV2|once|TRBD2|TRBJ2-1
CASSGLAGGSEQFF
TGTGCCAGCAGTGGACTAGCGGGAGGCAGTGAGCAGTTCTTC